This T cell receptor beta chain was identified in a study of T cells in Graves' hyperthyroidism and ophthalmopathy. Study findings and constraints: Patients with ophthalmopathy were separated from those with stable hyperthyroidism by a 13 V-J model.

There were TCR beta CDR3 regions amplified from RNA transcripts. TCR CDR3 underwent first-round RT-PCR with the HTBI primer set. Each CDR3 protein is one row after TCRdb ran MiXCR on the multiplex PCR reads. The sample has hundreds of thousands of distinct CDR3 sequences, around 15% seen once. Concerning this clonotype itself: Its antigen remains unknown.

Uncontrolled infection, other autoimmune disease, pregnancy and lactation each barred patients from inclusion. The sample consisted of blood. The sequence was obtained from a woman aged 55-69 years with Graves' ophthalmopathy.

CDR3 nucleotides: TGTGCCTGGAGGGGACAGGGGTTGACTGAAGCTTTCTTT. Protein sequence: CAWRGQGLTEAFF. This chain links TRBV30 with TRBJ1-1, with TRBD1 matching 10 bases. In germline, CDR1 is GTSNPN, CDR2 SVGIG (reference sequence). This CDR3 region has 13 residues. V shed 3 bases, J shed 5 bases, and the junction held 3 bases outside the gene matches.